These 4 T cell receptor beta chains originate from one sample sequenced in a study of blood T cell repertoires in COVID-19. Assay used: immunoSEQ multiplex PCR; TCRdb lists only in-frame clones, some missing. Of around 160,000 clones listed, roughly four fifths are singletons. The specimen was peripheral blood. The receptors come from a human donor with acute or convalescent COVID-19. The donor label of this sample is uncertain.

CDR3 coding DNA: TGTGCCACCAGCAGAGACTACAGGAGGGGCAATCAGCCCCAGCATTTT. Its protein product is CATSRDYRRGNQPQHF. The chain uses TRBV15 and TRBJ1-5; maybe TRBD1 (5 bases). CDR3 size: 16 residues. Germline CDR1 is LNHNV and CDR2 is YYDKDF (reference sequence). Trimming took off 0 bases at V and 2 bases at J, with 11 bases between the two ends.

The rearrangement uses TRBV7-9 and TRBJ1-1; TRBD1 agrees at 7 bases. This CDR3 contains 14 residues. J gave up 11 bases and V 5 bases, and 14 bases lay outside the gene matches. Germline V gene data show CDR1 as SEHNR and CDR2 as FQNEAQ (reference sequence). In nucleotides, the CDR3 is TGTGCCAGCAGCGCCCCACAGGGGCCCCTTGGGGCTTTCTTT. Translation: CASSAPQGPLGAFF.

This sequence joins TRBV15 and TRBJ1-5; D perhaps matches TRBD1 (6 bases). CDR3 length equals 16 residues. V shed 0 bases and J shed 2 bases, with 11 bases lying between them. Germline V gene lookup returns CDR1 LNHNV and CDR2 YYDKDF (reference sequence). CDR3 sequence reads: CATSRDRGAGNQPQHF. Written as DNA, the CDR3 is TGTGCCACCAGCAGAGATCGGGGGGCAGGCAATCAGCCCCAGCATTTT.

Only a few counts were recorded for this clone. CDR3 bases: TGTGCCTGGAAGAGACCGGACAGGGAAGGGGATACGCAGTATTTT. It encodes CAWKRPDREGDTQYF. The genes are TRBV30 and TRBJ2-3, with 8 nucleotides matching TRBD1. The CDR3 is 15 amino acids. Germline values: CDR1 GTSNPN, CDR2 SVGIG (reference sequence). Trimming took 4 bases from V and 6 from J; bases not matched to a gene: 12.